These 19 T cell receptor beta chains were all obtained from the same sample, sequenced in a study of blood T cell repertoires in COVID-19. The table came from immunoSEQ multiplex PCR; TCRdb's copy has only in-frame clones and leaves some out. The sample comprises about 71,000 clones, approximately 90% of which are singletons, and under 6.5% rests with the top ten. Sample: peripheral blood. The receptors come from a woman younger than 35 with acute or convalescent COVID-19.

V and J are TRBV12-5 and TRBJ2-1; TRBD2 aligns across 9 bases. The J segment lost 4 bases and the V segment lost 1 base, leaving 17 bases of the junction unmatched. CDR3 length equals 20 residues. In germline, CDR1 is LGHNT, CDR2 FRNRAP. The CDR3 protein is CASGLGSLPGASGTYNEQFF. CDR3 in DNA: TGTGCTAGTGGTTTGGGCTCCCTTCCCGGGGCTAGCGGGACTTACAATGAGCAGTTCTTC.

The J gene is TRBJ2-1, the V gene TRBV7-9; D perhaps matches TRBD1 (6 bases). Trimming stripped 1 base from V and 7 bases from J, with 8 bases between. Looked up from germline, CDR1 is SEHNR and CDR2 is FQNEAQ (reference sequence). The CDR3 extends over 13 amino acids. The CDR3 DNA reads TGTGCCAGCAGCTTAGGGGGGCGGAATGAGCAGTTCTTC. Its protein product is CASSLGGRNEQFF.

V usage is TRBV7-9 and J usage is TRBJ2-5; tentatively, D is TRBD2 (5 bases). Trimming shortened V by 6 bases and J by 5 bases, and 16 bases separated the two germline ends. Per germline, CDR1 SEHNR and CDR2 FQNEAQ (reference sequence). This CDR3 has 14 residues. The CDR3, as DNA: TGTGCCAGCAGAGCTACCACCGGGATGGAGACCCAGTACTTC. It yields the protein CASRATTGMETQYF.

The CDR3 DNA follows: TGTGCCTGGAGTGTCGGTGGGGAGCTGTTTTTT. It yields the protein CAWSVGGELFF. The V and J genes are TRBV30 and TRBJ2-2, with unresolved D. Between the trimmed V and J ends, which lost 0 bases and 8 bases, there was a span of 4 bases. The CDR3 spans 11 residues. From germline, CDR1 is GTSNPN and CDR2 SVGIG (reference sequence).

CDR3 sequence (DNA): TGTGCCAGCAGCCTAGCTGGCGGGAGGGCCGTCCACGAGCAGTACTTC. This sequence encodes CASSLAGGRAVHEQYF. This chain connects TRBV9 to TRBJ2-7; 9 positions match TRBD2. Losses at the gene ends were 4 bases for V and 5 bases for J; bases not matched to a gene: 13. The CDR3 runs to 16 residues. In germline, CDR1 is SGDLS, CDR2 YYNGEE.

The V and J genes are TRBV18 and TRBJ2-1; unclear D gene. Trimming cost V 3 bases and J 9 bases, with 9 bases left between them. The CDR3 loop spans 12 amino acids. The germline gives CDR1 KGHSH, CDR2 LQKENI. In DNA, the CDR3 is TGTGCCAGCTCACCCGGAGAAGGTGAGCAGTTCTTC. Translating it yields CASSPGEGEQFF.

This chain links TRBV4-3 with TRBJ1-2; no clear D gene. V was trimmed by 0 bases and J by 0 bases, leaving 5 bases between them. This CDR3 comprises 14 residues. The germline CDR1 and CDR2 sequences are LGHNA and YSLEER. The CDR3: CASSQDSSNYGYTF. The CDR3 DNA follows: TGCGCCAGCAGCCAAGATTCATCTAACTATGGCTACACCTTC.

The V and J genes are TRBV25-1 and TRBJ1-2; 7 bases fit TRBD1. This CDR3 region has 13 residues. Germline CDR1 is MGHDK and CDR2 is SYGVNS. Trimming removed 4 bases from V and 5 bases from J; junction bases left unmatched: 4. In DNA, the CDR3 is TGTGCCAGCAGTGCAGGGGGAAAGTATGGCTACACCTTC. Amino acid sequence: CASSAGGKYGYTF.

The J gene is TRBJ2-2, the V gene TRBV30, with TRBD2 matching over 11 bases. The CDR3 runs 16 residues. Germline CDR1 GTSNPN, CDR2 SVGIG (reference sequence). With 4 bases clipped from V and 4 bases from J, the junction kept 8 bases outside the gene matches. The CDR3 protein is CAWNLAGGRGTGELFF. CDR3 nucleotides: TGTGCCTGGAACCTAGCGGGAGGCCGGGGCACCGGGGAGCTGTTTTTT.

The V gene is TRBV27, the J gene TRBJ1-2, with D tentatively TRBD1 (5 bases). The CDR3 sequence is 14 residues long. The V end lost 6 bases, the J end lost 2 bases, and 13 bases lay between the germline ends. Per the germline V gene, CDR1 is MNHEY and CDR2 is SMNVEV (reference sequence). CDR3: CASSPRRQNYGYTF. The CDR3 DNA reads TGTGCCAGCAGCCCTCGTCGACAGAACTATGGCTACACCTTC.

The V and J genes are TRBV7-9 and TRBJ2-1; 13 bases agree with TRBD2. Germline V CDR1 and CDR2: SEHNR, FQNEAQ (reference sequence). There are 16 residues in the CDR3. With V trimmed by 5 bases and J by 0 bases, 1 base remained unmatched. The CDR3 DNA reads as TGTGCCAGCAGCCGGACTAGCGGGAGCTCCTACAATGAGCAGTTCTTC. Protein: CASSRTSGSSYNEQFF.

The chain employs TRBV19 and TRBJ1-5; D might be TRBD1 (6 bases). V was pared by 5 bases and J by 0 bases, with 14 bases between. CDR3 size: 16 residues. Per germline, CDR1 LNHDA and CDR2 SQIVND (reference sequence). In DNA form, the CDR3 reads TGTGCCAGTAGTGTCGGACAGAAGTATAGCAATCAGCCCCAGCATTTT. It translates to CASSVGQKYSNQPQHF.

The gene calls are TRBV11-2 and TRBJ2-1; D possibly corresponds to TRBD2 (5 bases). This CDR3 is 17 amino acids long. Trimming removed 4 bases from V and 4 bases from J, with 20 bases in between. Germline CDR1 is SGHAT and CDR2 is FQNNGV. The CDR3 loop is CASSSRLESGLYNEQFF. The CDR3 nucleotides read TGTGCCAGCAGCTCCCGCCTAGAGAGCGGTTTATACAATGAGCAGTTCTTC.

This clone showed up just a few times. The J gene is TRBJ2-7, the V gene TRBV19, with 11 bases fitting TRBD2. J lost 0 bases, V lost 4 bases, and 5 bases had no gene match. The CDR3 contains 16 residues. Germline V gene data show CDR1 as LNHDA and CDR2 as SQIVND (reference sequence). DNA of the CDR3: TGTGCCAGTAGTAAAGCCGGGACTAGCGGCTCCTACGAGCAGTACTTC. It specifies CASSKAGTSGSYEQYF.

V gene TRBV5-1 combines with J gene TRBJ1-2, with 8 bases that match TRBD1. The CDR3 length is 16 residues. CDR1 and CDR2 from the germline V gene are SGHRS and YFSETQ. Unmatched junction bases numbered 10, after V lost 0 bases and J lost 6 bases. The CDR3 nucleotides read TGCGCCAGCAGCTTGGATTCCACAGGGGGTAGGAATGGCTACACCTTC. This encodes CASSLDSTGGRNGYTF.

V is TRBV2 and J is TRBJ1-5, with TRBD1 matching over 9 bases. Germline V lookup: CDR1 SNHLY, CDR2 FYNNEI. This CDR3 comprises 15 residues. Trimming took 6 bases from V and 1 from J; bases not matched to a gene: 4. The CDR3 DNA sequence: TGTGCCAGCAGCGGACAGGGGTTGAGCAATCAGCCCCAGCATTTT. Encoded protein: CASSGQGLSNQPQHF.

This clone was counted only a few times. The J gene is TRBJ2-3, the V gene TRBV27; D remains unclear. CDR1 and CDR2 from the germline V gene are MNHEY and SMNVEV (reference sequence). Trimming shortened V by 0 bases and J by 5 bases, and 12 bases separated the two germline ends. There are 15 residues in the CDR3. In nucleotides, the CDR3 is TGTGCCAGCAGTTTATCTGGCCCGCAGGTAGATACGCAGTATTTT. Translating it yields CASSLSGPQVDTQYF.

This clone has only one observation. This sequence joins TRBV6-2 or TRBV6-3 and TRBJ2-1, with a weak D call TRBD1 (5 bases). The V gene's germline CDR1 is MNHEY and CDR2 SVGEGT. The CDR3 totals 12 residues. Deletions cut 2 bases from V and 12 bases from J, with 11 bases between. In DNA form, the CDR3 reads TGTGCCAGCAGTTACGGGGCCCAACGGCAGTTCTTC. Its protein product is CASSYGAQRQFF.

The chain recombines TRBV4-2 with TRBJ1-5; maybe TRBD1 (6 bases). CDR3 size: 15 residues. Germline loops: CDR1 LGHNA, CDR2 YNFKEQ. Trimming pared 1 base from V and 3 bases from J, leaving 10 bases between. CDR3 sequence reads: CASSQGEGVNQPQHF. CDR3 bases: TGTGCCAGCAGCCAAGGGGAGGGGGTCAATCAGCCCCAGCATTTT.